The 17 T cell receptor beta chains presented below share a single source sample, sequenced in a study of beta chain features in type 1 diabetes. Notes on the study in general: Patients with Type 1 diabetes showed moderately but significantly shorter TCRB CDR3s in all four CD4+ subsets.

Reverse transcription of all isolated RNA meant that expressed TCRB transcripts were sequenced. TCRdb's copy holds only in-frame clones and misses some; the assay was immunoSEQ multiplex PCR. In the table there are 200,000 to 300,000 clones, roughly 20% of which are singletons. Their antigens are not known. The sequencing sample was made of naive CD4+ T cells from blood. These receptors all come from a woman between 40 and 55 years old with type 1 diabetes.

This chain links TRBV5-1 with TRBJ2-7; D possibly corresponds to TRBD1 (7 bases). Germline V gives CDR1 SGHRS, CDR2 YFSETQ. Trimming took off 3 bases at V and 0 bases at J, with 13 bases between the two ends. The CDR3 runs 15 residues. The CDR3 protein is CASSSGGGGSYEQYF. In DNA, the CDR3 is TGCGCCAGCAGCTCTGGAGGGGGCGGCTCCTACGAGCAGTACTTC. Complete variable domain (other parts from reference TRBV5-1 and TRBJ2-7): KAGVTQTPRYLIKTRGQQVTLSCSPISGHRSVSWYQQTPGQGLQFLFEYFSETQRNKGNFPGRFSGRQFSNSRSEMNVSTLELGDSALYLCASSSGGGGSYEQYFGPGTRLTVT.

The chain employs TRBV27 and TRBJ2-7, with D possibly TRBD1 on 7 matching bases. The CDR3 contains 14 residues. Germline lookup yields CDR1 MNHEY and CDR2 SMNVEV (reference sequence). Trimming removed 5 bases at V and 5 bases at J, with 16 bases between. The CDR3 DNA follows: TGTGCCAGCAGTCTGCAACAGGGGAGGAACGAGCAGTACTTC. Translated: CASSLQQGRNEQYF.

V gene TRBV5-1 combines with J gene TRBJ2-1; 8 bases fit TRBD2. The length of the CDR3 is 15 residues. Germline V CDR1 and CDR2: SGHRS, YFSETQ. Trimming at V came to 1 base and at J to 3 bases, leaving 3 bases not matched to a gene. CDR3 loop: CASSLSAGGYNEQFF. DNA of the CDR3: TGCGCCAGCAGCTTGTCTGCGGGGGGCTACAATGAGCAGTTCTTC. The whole variable domain, filled in from reference TRBV5-1 and TRBJ2-1, reads KAGVTQTPRYLIKTRGQQVTLSCSPISGHRSVSWYQQTPGQGLQFLFEYFSETQRNKGNFPGRFSGRQFSNSRSEMNVSTLELGDSALYLCASSLSAGGYNEQFFGPGTRLTVL.

In this sample, this clone turned up a few times. The chain is built from TRBV4-2 and TRBJ2-1, with 9 bases matching TRBD2. Germline values: CDR1 LGHNA, CDR2 YNFKEQ. This CDR3 contains 16 residues. Trimming cost V 0 bases and J 8 bases; bases outside gene matches: 8. The CDR3 DNA reads TGTGCCAGCAGCCAAGATTTGACTAGCGGTCAGGATGAGCAGTTCTTC. Translated, it gives CASSQDLTSGQDEQFF.

Here the CDR3 reads CASSRGQPQHF. Written as DNA, the CDR3 is TGTGCCAGTAGCCGCGGGCAGCCCCAGCATTTT. The genes are TRBV19 and TRBJ1-5; D remains unclear. In germline, CDR1 is LNHDA, CDR2 SQIVND (reference sequence). Trimming removed 6 bases from V and 7 bases from J, with 7 bases in between. The CDR3 consists of 11 residues.

This clone was observed a few times. The chain couples TRBV7-2 to TRBJ2-6, with 7 bases matching TRBD1. Per germline, CDR1 SGHTA and CDR2 FQGNSA. The V and J ends lost 5 bases and 2 bases, in that order; junction bases with no gene match: 3. The CDR3 length is 15 residues. CDR3 amino acids: CASSKTGTGANVLTF. In DNA form, the CDR3 reads TGTGCCAGCAGCAAGACAGGGACTGGGGCCAACGTCCTGACTTTC.

The rearrangement joins TRBV19 to TRBJ1-2, with 10 bases aligning to TRBD1. Germline CDR1 reads LNHDA; CDR2 reads SQIVND (reference sequence). The V gene end was trimmed by 2 bases and the J gene end by 6 bases; junction bases not matched to a gene: 3. The CDR3 covers 14 residues. The CDR3 loop reads CASSILGQGNGYTF. The CDR3 DNA follows: TGTGCCAGTAGTATACTGGGACAGGGGAATGGCTACACCTTC.

The chain carries TRBV5-1 and TRBJ2-3; no clear D. The ends were cut back, 4 bases at V and 5 bases at J, with 5 bases in the middle. The CDR3 length is 11 residues. In germline, CDR1 is SGHRS, CDR2 YFSETQ. As DNA, the CDR3 is TGCGCCAGCAGCGACATAGATACGCAGTATTTT. Its translation is CASSDIDTQYF.

The rearrangement links TRBV27 to TRBJ2-6; D is possibly TRBD1 (5 bases). Between the trimmed V and J ends, which lost 3 bases and 4 bases, there was a span of 7 bases. The CDR3 extends over 14 amino acids. CDR1 is MNHEY and CDR2 is SMNVEV in the germline V gene (reference sequence). The CDR3 nucleotides read TGTGCCAGCAGTTTGGGGCGGGGGGCCAACGTCCTGACTTTC. The encoded protein is CASSLGRGANVLTF.

This clone turned up a few times. V usage is TRBV5-4 and J usage is TRBJ2-5, with unresolved D. The CDR3 sequence is 15 residues long. Looked up from germline, CDR1 is SGHNT and CDR2 is YYREEE (reference sequence). With 1 base removed from V and 5 bases from J, the gap between germline ends came to 15 bases. DNA of the CDR3: TGTGCCAGCAGCTTGCGACTCCACTCCGGGGAGACCCAGTACTTC. Translated, it gives CASSLRLHSGETQYF.

The chain uses TRBV7-9 and TRBJ1-2; D call uncertain. This CDR3 contains 13 residues. Trimming stripped 1 base from V and 4 bases from J, with 7 bases between. Germline V gives CDR1 SEHNR, CDR2 FQNEAQ (reference sequence). CDR3 DNA sequence: TGTGCCAGCAGCTTAGGAGGCGGCTATGGCTACACCTTC. Its translation: CASSLGGGYGYTF.

The rearrangement links TRBV19 to TRBJ1-2, with a tentative D call TRBD1 (5 bases). The germline gives CDR1 LNHDA, CDR2 SQIVND (reference sequence). The CDR3 covers 12 residues. Trimming shortened V by 6 bases and J by 13 bases, and 18 bases separated the two germline ends. CDR3 nucleotides: TGTGCCAGTAGGGCAGGACAACGCTCGATCACCTTC. As protein: CASRAGQRSITF.

This clone was seen a few times. The rearrangement joins TRBV11-1 to TRBJ2-7; D may be TRBD2 (5 bases). The germline CDR1 and CDR2 sequences are SGHAT and FQDESV (reference sequence). The CDR3 extends over 12 amino acids. V lost 6 bases, J lost 2 bases, and 8 bases lay in between. The chain's CDR3 is CASRSGTYEQYF. The CDR3 nucleotides read TGTGCCAGCAGGAGCGGAACCTACGAGCAGTACTTC.

The chain links TRBV2 to TRBJ1-2, with D maybe TRBD1 (6 bases). The V end lost 1 base, the J end lost 5 bases, and 8 bases lay between the germline ends. The CDR3 totals 13 residues. Germline V lookup: CDR1 SNHLY, CDR2 FYNNEI. The CDR3 sequence: CASSEGQGYGYTF. As DNA, the CDR3 is TGTGCCAGCAGTGAAGGGCAGGGGTATGGCTACACCTTC.

In this sample, this clone turned up a few times. The chain combines TRBV29-1 with TRBJ1-1; D might be TRBD1 (5 bases). V was cut by 4 bases and J by 3 bases, with 9 bases left in between. The CDR3 runs 12 residues. Germline CDR1 SQVTM, CDR2 ANQGSEA. The CDR3 DNA follows: TGCAGCGTTGCCCGGGGGGACACTGAAGCTTTCTTT. It translates to CSVARGDTEAFF.

A few counts support this clone. V and J are TRBV29-1 and TRBJ2-5, with D possibly TRBD1 on 6 matching bases. V was trimmed by 7 bases and J by 4 bases, leaving 16 bases between them. This CDR3 contains 13 residues. Germline V lookup: CDR1 SQVTM, CDR2 ANQGSEA. The DNA for the CDR3 is TGCAGCGACAGGGCGGCGGGCACAGAGACCCAGTACTTC. The encoded protein is CSDRAAGTETQYF.

This clone was seen more than once but under ten times. V is TRBV9 and J is TRBJ2-3; TRBD2 agrees at 10 bases. Germline loops: CDR1 SGDLS, CDR2 YYNGEE. There are 17 residues in the CDR3. With V trimmed by 0 bases and J by 5 bases, 9 bases remained unmatched. The CDR3 sequence is CASSVAFRTSGQDTQYF. The CDR3 nucleotides are TGTGCCAGCAGCGTAGCATTCCGGACTAGCGGCCAAGATACGCAGTATTTT.